This is a list of T cell receptor beta chains from one sample in a study of blood T cells in healthy people across ages. One entry per CDR3 protein, called by TCRdb with MiXCR from the 5' RACE reads. The table includes 1,800,000 or so distinct CDR3 sequences, about 39% detected once. Sequenced: blood. These receptors were obtained from a human donor in good health. Both conserved end residues are part of each CDR3. D genes are given only for firm matches. A row's size may be missing; if present it is once, few, many or a size class.

-,-,TRBJ2-7,TRBV6-2/TRBV6-3,CASSGGTVSVYEQYF,TGTGCCAGCAGTGGGGGGACAGTGAGTGTCTACGAGCAGTACTTC
-,few,TRBJ2-7,TRBV20-1,CSASANRGGFDSYEQYF,TGCAGTGCTAGTGCTAACCGGGGTGGCTTCGATTCCTACGAGCAGTACTTC
-,few,TRBJ2-5,TRBV9,CASSVEGGRETQYF,TGTGCCAGCAGCGTAGAAGGCGGTCGGGAGACCCAGTACTTC
-,-,TRBJ2-5,TRBV7-3,CASSLTFLKQETQYF,TGTGCCAGCAGCTTAACGTTCCTCAAACAAGAGACCCAGTACTTC
-,-,TRBJ1-1,TRBV29-1,CSVAPLLNTEAFF,TGCAGCGTTGCCCCGCTCCTGAACACTGAAGCTTTCTTT
-,-,TRBJ1-2,TRBV10-3,CAISANAMATPSNSTF,-
TRBD2,-,TRBJ2-5,TRBV2,CASSALLAGGETQYF,TGTGCCAGCAGTGCCCTCCTAGCGGGGGGTGAGACCCAGTACTTC
-,few,TRBJ1-4,TRBV20-1,CSARDNDSREKLFF,TGCAGTGCTAGAGATAATGACAGTCGTGAAAAACTGTTTTTT
TRBD2,many,TRBJ2-7,TRBV12-3/TRBV12-4,CASSFRGGSYEQYF,TGTGCCAGCAGTTTCCGGGGGGGGTCCTACGAGCAGTACTTC
TRBD2,-,TRBJ2-1,TRBV20-1,CSASAYVAGGAYNEQFF,TGCAGTGCTAGTGCCTACGTGGCGGGGGGGGCGTACAATGAGCAGTTCTTC
TRBD2,-,TRBJ2-7,TRBV29-1,CSVRIAGLGEQYF,TGCAGCGTTCGAATAGCGGGGCTGGGGGAGCAGTACTTC
TRBD2,-,TRBJ2-3,TRBV24-1,CATSDRTSGGSQYF,TGTGCCACCAGTGATCGGACTAGCGGGGGGTCGCAGTATTTT
-,many,TRBJ2-7,TRBV6-5,CASSYSTGSQAYEQYF,TGTGCCAGCAGTTACTCGACAGGATCCCAGGCCTACGAGCAGTACTTC
-,once,TRBJ2-1,TRBV7-8,CASSLEWGSYNEQFF,TGTGCCAGCAGCTTAGAATGGGGATCCTACAATGAGCAGTTCTTC
-,-,TRBJ1-2,TRBV6-6,CASSYLSEPNYGYTF,TGTGCCAGCAGTTACCTGTCGGAGCCTAACTATGGCTACACCTTC
-,few,TRBJ2-4,TRBV9,CASSCRLAKNIQYF,TGTGCCAGCAGCTGTCGACTAGCCAAAAACATTCAGTACTTC
TRBD1,once,TRBJ2-7,TRBV7-9,CASSFPTGEEQYF,TGTGCCAGCAGCTTCCCGACAGGGGAAGAGCAGTACTTC
TRBD1,few,TRBJ2-7,TRBV6-9,CASILKQGKGLYDEQYF,TGTGCCAGCATCCTCAAACAGGGGAAGGGCCTCTATGACGAGCAGTACTTC
-,-,TRBJ2-3,TRBV20-1,CSARGGYGTRTDTQYF,TGCAGTGCTAGAGGGGGTTACGGAACCCGCACAGATACGCAGTATTTT
-,once,TRBJ1-1,TRBV29-1,CSVHPGLNLDTEAFF,TGCAGCGTTCATCCGGGACTGAACTTGGACACTGAAGCTTTCTTT
-,-,TRBJ2-5,TRBV2,CASKGAPLREQYF,TGTGCCAGCAAGGGGGCCCCCCTCCGGGAGCAGTACTTC
-,-,TRBJ2-2,TRBV18,CASSPTTADTGELFF,TGTGCCAGCTCACCAACGACAGCTGACACCGGGGAGCTGTTTTTT
-,few,TRBJ2-3,TRBV20-1,CSARIPSSTDTQYF,TGCAGTGCCAGAATTCCCTCTAGCACAGATACGCAGTATTTT
-,few,TRBJ2-4,TRBV12-3/TRBV12-4,CASSLEDKNIQYF,TGTGCCAGCAGTTTAGAAGACAAAAACATTCAGTACTTC
TRBD1,few,TRBJ1-1,TRBV29-1,CSVLGTDANTEAFF,TGCAGCGTCCTAGGGACAGATGCGAACACTGAAGCTTTCTTT
-,many,TRBJ1-2,TRBV7-2,CASSLLGGKGYTF,TGTGCCAGCAGCTTGCTGGGGGGAAAGGGCTACACCTTC
-,few,TRBJ2-7,TRBV27,CASSLRGGSTYEQYF,TGTGCCAGCAGCCTCCGGGGAGGTTCTACCTACGAGCAGTACTTC
TRBD1,few,TRBJ2-5,TRBV11-2,CASSLDLRQGEQYF,TGTGCCAGCAGCTTAGATCTGAGACAGGGGGAGCAGTACTTC
TRBD1,few,TRBJ2-7,TRBV20-1,CSASTAGGTYEQYF,TGCAGTGCTAGTACTGCAGGGGGTACCTACGAGCAGTACTTC
-,-,TRBJ2-5,TRBV2,CASSEVGRKETQYF,TGTGCCAGCAGTGAAGTAGGCAGAAAAGAGACCCAGTACTTC
TRBD1,-,TRBJ2-7,TRBV7-2,CASSLELGQPSSYEQYF,TGTGCCAGCAGCTTGGAACTGGGACAGCCAAGCTCCTACGAGCAGTACTTC
TRBD1,once,TRBJ2-1,TRBV7-2,CASSLGTGGKGNEQFF,TGTGCCAGCAGCTTGGGGACAGGCGGAAAGGGCAATGAGCAGTTCTTC
-,-,TRBJ2-4,TRBV2,CASKFGLMRRKENIQYF,TGTGCCAGCAAATTTGGGCTTATGAGGAGAAAGGAAAACATTCAGTACTTC
-,once,TRBJ2-3,TRBV29-1,CSVRKDTQYF,TGCAGCGTTCGGAAGGATACGCAGTATTTT
TRBD1,few,TRBJ2-6,TRBV28,CASSLTGGFSGANVLTF,TGTGCCAGCAGTTTAACAGGGGGCTTCTCTGGGGCCAACGTCCTGACTTTC
-,few,TRBJ2-1,TRBV4-3,CASSQVYGDIANEQFF,TGCGCCAGCAGCCAAGTATACGGTGACATTGCCAATGAGCAGTTCTTC
TRBD1,-,TRBJ2-7,TRBV5-4,CASSLVGQGIDEQYF,TGTGCCAGCAGCTTGGTCGGACAGGGTATAGACGAGCAGTACTTC
-,-,TRBJ2-1,TRBV4-2,CASSQGRGAVYNEQFF,TGTGCCAGCAGCCAGGGTCGGGGGGCCGTCTACAATGAGCAGTTCTTC
-,few,TRBJ1-4,TRBV20-1,CSAFLGANEKLFF,TGCAGTGCTTTTTTAGGCGCTAATGAAAAACTGTTTTTT
-,-,TRBJ2-3,TRBV20-1,CSARDGVADTQYF,TGCAGTGCTAGAGACGGGGTCGCAGATACGCAGTATTTT
TRBD1,-,TRBJ1-2,TRBV7-8,CAGSEDRGLNGYTF,TGTGCCGGCAGCGAGGACAGGGGATTGAATGGCTACACCTTC
-,-,TRBJ2-7,TRBV12-3/TRBV12-4,CASSSRPGEFDEQYF,TGTGCCAGCAGTTCCCGGCCAGGGGAATTTGACGAGCAGTACTTC
-,-,TRBJ2-1,TRBV20-1,CSARDKAFSYNEQFF,TGCAGTGCTAGAGATAAAGCTTTCTCCTACAATGAGCAGTTCTTC